The clone carrying this TCR beta chain was recorded a few times. Other DNA sequences in this sample translate to the same CDR3. On sorted subsets, replicate PCRs used 200 ng DNA, or 25,000 to 35,000 T cell genomes. The table came from immunoSEQ multiplex PCR; TCRdb's copy has only in-frame clones and leaves some out. The data show some 1 million clones, with 75% seen just once and around 1.4% held by the top ten. The data derive from a study of shared clonotypes between healthy human individuals. Trimming removed 4 bases from V and 5 bases from J, with 11 bases in between. Germline V CDR1 and CDR2: SGHAT, FQNNGV. This CDR3 contains 13 residues.

Material: memory CD4+ T cells sorted from blood. Subset indicated: CD45RA-negative fraction. The chain carries TRBV11-2 and TRBJ1-2, with D possibly being TRBD1 (5 bases). This receptor was taken from a man between 18 and 29 years old in good health. Written as DNA, the CDR3 is TGTGCCAGCAGCTCGACCGGGGGGTATGGCTACACCTTC. Translation: CASSSTGGYGYTF.